The present entry profiles one T cell receptor beta chain with its context. V lost 2 bases and J 2 bases, leaving 13 bases between the germline ends. The germline V gene encodes CDR1 KGHSH and CDR2 LQKENI. The CDR3 runs to 17 residues. The sample originates from a study of blood T cell repertoires in COVID-19. Study as a whole: COVID-19 samples collected from the United States, Italy and Spain covered acute and convalescent phases. T cells, B-cell-depleted T cells, or PBMCs provided the cDNA or gDNA that served as material.

Authors' analysis steps: Reference gene primer amplification gave estimated nucleated cell counts. Only in-frame clones appear in the TCRdb table, and some are missing; sequencing was by immunoSEQ multiplex PCR. D and trimming come from the DNA, and the V and J calls and clone size come from that table. The sample has a few hundred thousand clones, over 75% seen once. This receptor was taken from a human donor in a cohort sampled during active COVID-19. The chain employs TRBV18 and TRBJ2-6; D is uncertain. The sequenced material came from peripheral blood. The DNA for the CDR3 is TGTGCCAGCTCACCAATTGGGCAGGTTGCTGGGGCCAACGTCCTGACTTTC. Translated, it gives CASSPIGQVAGANVLTF.